Each of the 24 T cell receptor beta chains below was sequenced from the same sample in a study of blood T cell repertoires in COVID-19. Sequencing used immunoSEQ multiplex PCR; TCRdb keeps in-frame clones, though not all of them. Here the sample spans approximately 120,000 clones, about 70% being singletons. Material for sequencing was peripheral blood. These receptors were taken from a woman aged 70-85 years with acute or convalescent COVID-19.

The CDR3: CASSEVDSSGNTIYF. The CDR3 DNA reads TGCGCCAGCAGTGAGGTGGACAGCTCTGGAAACACCATATATTTT. This chain links TRBV10-2 with TRBJ1-3; D is possibly TRBD1 (6 bases). Germline-derived CDR1 and CDR2 are WSHSY and SAAADI. The CDR3 runs to 15 residues. The V end lost 2 bases, the J end lost 0 bases, and 8 bases lay between the germline ends.

J is TRBJ1-1 and V is TRBV25-1, with TRBD1 identical over 7 bases. The V gene end was trimmed by 0 bases and the J gene end by 1 base; junction bases not matched to a gene: 2. CDR1 is MGHDK, CDR2 SYGVNS, per germline. This CDR3 is 15 amino acids long. Here the CDR3 DNA reads TGTGCCAGCAGTGAATATAAGGGGGCGAACACTGAAGCTTTCTTT. Translation gives CASSEYKGANTEAFF.

This clone was found a few times. The V call is TRBV5-1, the J call TRBJ2-4, with 9 bases matching TRBD1. CDR1 and CDR2 from the germline V gene are SGHRS and YFSETQ. Trimming removed 3 bases from V and 7 bases from J; junction bases left unmatched: 5. This CDR3 is built from 14 residues. The CDR3 sequence is CASSSAGTGNIQYF. The CDR3 nucleotides are TGCGCCAGCAGCTCGGCCGGGACAGGGAACATTCAGTACTTC.

This chain uses TRBV11-2 with TRBJ2-2; the D gene is possibly TRBD1 (5 bases). Germline CDR1 and CDR2: SGHAT and FQNNGV. The CDR3 runs 16 residues. V dropped 1 base and J dropped 6 bases, with 15 bases sitting between them. The CDR3 spells CASSLAWQGDSGELFF. CDR3 nucleotides: TGTGCCAGCAGCTTAGCGTGGCAGGGCGATTCCGGGGAGCTGTTTTTT. The full variable domain, with the rest looked up from reference TRBV11-2 and TRBJ2-2, is EAGVAQSPRYKIIEKRQSVAFWCNPISGHATLYWYQQILGQGPKLLIQFQNNGVVDDSQLPKDRFSAERLKGVDSTLKIQPAKLEDSAVYLCASSLAWQGDSGELFFGEGSRLTVL.

V is TRBV28 and J is TRBJ1-1; 9 bases agree with TRBD1. CDR1 MDHEN and CDR2 SYDVKM come from the germline V gene. The CDR3 extends over 16 amino acids. V shed 5 bases and J 4 bases; nucleotides not matched to a gene: 11. The CDR3 loop reads CASSPIKGQGSTEAFF. CDR3 DNA: TGTGCCAGCAGTCCTATTAAGGGACAGGGATCCACTGAAGCTTTCTTT. Full variable domain (rest looked up from reference TRBV28 and TRBJ1-1): DVKVTQSSRYLVKRTGEKVFLECVQDMDHENMFWYRQDPGLGLRLIYFSYDVKMKEKGDIPEGYSVSREKKERFSLILESASTNQTSMYLCASSPIKGQGSTEAFFGQGTRLTVV.

The rearrangement uses TRBV6-6 and TRBJ2-3; maybe TRBD2 (5 bases). The CDR3 runs 13 residues. The V gene lost 7 bases and the J gene lost 1 base, with 9 bases spanning the gap. Germline values: CDR1 MNHNY, CDR2 SVGAGI (reference sequence). The CDR3 region has the DNA TGTGCCAGCAACTCAGCGGGCACAGATACGCAGTATTTT. This translates into CASNSAGTDTQYF.

The rearrangement uses TRBV7-2 and TRBJ2-7; D is possibly TRBD2 (5 bases). CDR1 and CDR2 (germline): SGHTA, FQGNSA. Trimming pared 4 bases from V and 6 bases from J, leaving 13 bases between. The CDR3 runs to 13 residues. The CDR3 bases are TGTGCCAGCAGCTCCAGAAGTGAGGGCGAGCAGTACTTC. Protein sequence: CASSSRSEGEQYF.

V usage is TRBV18 and J usage is TRBJ2-3, with D possibly TRBD2 on 6 matching bases. V lost 3 bases to trimming and J lost 4 bases, with 11 bases between them. Germline CDR1 and CDR2: KGHSH and LQKENI. CDR3 length: 14 amino acids. CDR3 sequence reads: CASSPVGGADTQYF. The CDR3 DNA sequence: TGTGCCAGCTCACCGGTGGGGGGTGCAGATACGCAGTATTTT.

The sample holds a few counts of this clone. This rearrangement joins TRBV5-1 to TRBJ1-2; a weak D match, TRBD1 (5 bases). Germline loops: CDR1 SGHRS, CDR2 YFSETQ. Trimming left V 5 bases short and J 7 bases short, with 18 bases between. The CDR3 is 14 amino acids. CDR3 in DNA: TGCGCCAGCAGAGGCACTGTCAGGGAGGGTGGCTACACCTTC. Translation: CASRGTVREGGYTF.

The chain uses TRBV3-1 (or the pseudogene TRBV3-2) and TRBJ1-6; 7 bases line up with TRBD1. J gave up 10 bases and V 5 bases, and 8 bases lay outside the gene matches. CDR3 length equals 14 residues. Germline loops: CDR1 LGHDT, CDR2 YNNKEL (reference sequence). The DNA for the CDR3 is TGTGCCAGCAGCACGACAGGGTTTGGCTCACCCCTCCACTTT. Its protein is CASSTTGFGSPLHF.

This clone was picked up a small number of times. This chain uses TRBV19 with TRBJ1-5; possibly TRBD1 for D (6 bases). This CDR3 comprises 15 residues. The germline V and J ends were trimmed by 7 bases and 9 bases, with 22 bases remaining between them. Germline CDR1 is LNHDA and CDR2 is SQIVND (reference sequence). The CDR3 region has the DNA TGTGCCAGTACCCATAGTGGGGGCCCGAGGAGGCCCCAGCATTTT. Its protein is CASTHSGGPRRPQHF.

The chain links TRBV6-7 to TRBJ2-7; 7 nucleotides match TRBD1. TRBV6-7 is reported as an ORF; its role is uncertain. The CDR3 runs 15 residues. J lost 4 bases, V lost 4 bases, and 10 bases had no gene match. This CDR3 is CASSLRQGYVYEQYF. DNA of the CDR3: TGTGCCAGCAGTTTAAGACAGGGTTACGTATACGAGCAGTACTTC.

The chain carries TRBV19 and TRBJ2-1; weak D call: TRBD2 (5 bases). CDR1 LNHDA and CDR2 SQIVND come from the germline V gene (reference sequence). Trimming removed 3 bases at V and 6 bases at J, with 12 bases between. CDR3 length equals 14 residues. The CDR3 region is CASSIGSRGNEQFF. The CDR3 DNA reads as TGTGCCAGTAGTATTGGGTCTCGGGGCAATGAGCAGTTCTTC. Supplemented by reference TRBV19 and TRBJ2-1, the full variable domain reads DGGITQSPKYLFRKEGQNVTLSCEQNLNHDAMYWYRQDPGQGLRLIYYSQIVNDFQKGDIAEGYSVSREKKESFPLTVTSAQKNPTAFYLCASSIGSRGNEQFFGPGTRLTVL.

The rearrangement links TRBV29-1 to TRBJ1-1; 8 nucleotides match TRBD1. With V trimmed by 7 bases and J by 2 bases, 6 bases remained unmatched. The CDR3 extends over 13 amino acids. Germline CDR1 SQVTM, CDR2 ANQGSEA. The chain's CDR3 is CSAWTGINTEAFF. The DNA for the CDR3 is TGCAGCGCGTGGACAGGGATCAACACTGAAGCTTTCTTT.

The chain carries TRBV28 and TRBJ1-1; D call uncertain. Between the trimmed V and J ends, which lost 2 bases and 5 bases, there was a span of 9 bases. Per germline, CDR1 MDHEN and CDR2 SYDVKM. This CDR3 has 13 residues. Here the CDR3 reads CASSLTGWTEAFF. The CDR3 DNA follows: TGTGCCAGCAGTTTAACGGGGTGGACTGAAGCTTTCTTT.

The rearrangement uses TRBV7-2 and TRBJ1-3, with 10 bases aligning to TRBD1. This CDR3 has 15 residues. V shed 4 bases, J shed 3 bases, and the junction held 3 bases outside the gene matches. Germline V gene sequence: CDR1 SGHTA, CDR2 FQGNSA. CDR3 nucleotide sequence: TGTGCCAGCAGCTCCGGGACAGGGGATGGAAACACCATATATTTT. It codes for CASSSGTGDGNTIYF. The whole variable domain, remainder taken from reference TRBV7-2 and TRBJ1-3, is GAGVSQSPSNKVTEKGKDVELRCDPISGHTALYWYRQSLGQGLEFLIYFQGNSAPDKSGLPSDRFSAERTGGSVSTLTIQRTQQEDSAVYLCASSSGTGDGNTIYFGEGSWLTVV.

The V call is TRBV2, the J call TRBJ2-1, with TRBD2 identical over 7 bases. This CDR3 has 17 amino acids. Germline values: CDR1 SNHLY, CDR2 FYNNEI. The junction had 17 bases not matched to a gene; V was cut back by 6 bases and J by 6 bases. DNA of the CDR3: TGTGCCAGCAGGAAACTGAGCGGGGAGGGCATGGGCAATGAGCAGTTCTTC. Translating gives CASRKLSGEGMGNEQFF.

The chain recombines TRBV6-5 with TRBJ1-2; D uncertain. The CDR3 consists of 14 residues. Germline loops: CDR1 MNHEY, CDR2 SVGAGI. With 3 bases removed from V and 4 bases from J, the gap between germline ends came to 12 bases. Written as DNA, the CDR3 is TGTGCCAGCAGTTATTCGGTGGTACTCTATGGCTACACCTTC. This sequence encodes CASSYSVVLYGYTF.

The DNA of the CDR3 is TGTGCCAGCAGCCACTCGACAGGGTCCTACGAGCAGTACTTC. It is translated as CASSHSTGSYEQYF. The chain uses TRBV3-1 (or the pseudogene TRBV3-2) and TRBJ2-7, with TRBD1 identical over 7 bases. Germline V CDR1 and CDR2: LGHDT, YNNKEL (reference sequence). The CDR3 runs 14 residues. The trim removed 3 bases at V and 1 base at J, leaving 3 bases unmatched.

The V gene is TRBV2, the J gene TRBJ2-3; D is ambiguous. The CDR3 has 11 residues. V was shortened by 7 bases and J by 6 bases, with 8 bases between the two germline ends. Germline V CDR1 and CDR2: SNHLY, FYNNEI. The CDR3 coding sequence is TGTGCCAGCACCAGAACGGATACGCAGTATTTT. Translated, it gives CASTRTDTQYF.

The gene calls are TRBV28 and TRBJ2-2; unclear D gene. V was trimmed by 1 base and J by 3 bases, leaving 6 bases between them. CDR1 and CDR2 (germline): MDHEN, SYDVKM. The CDR3 is made up of 14 amino acids. CDR3 sequence: CASSLFRYTGELFF. The DNA of the CDR3 is TGTGCCAGCAGTTTATTCAGGTACACCGGGGAGCTGTTTTTT.

The chain joins TRBV27 to TRBJ2-2; 7 bases match TRBD2. Trimming cost V 5 bases and J 5 bases; bases outside gene matches: 5. Germline loops: CDR1 MNHEY, CDR2 SMNVEV (reference sequence). This CDR3 spans 14 amino acids. Here the CDR3 DNA reads TGTGCCAGCAGTGGAGCGGGGAGAACCGGGGAGCTGTTTTTT. Amino acids: CASSGAGRTGELFF.

This clone was seen many times. The rearrangement joins TRBV2 to TRBJ1-1; D ambiguous. The V gene's germline CDR1 is SNHLY and CDR2 FYNNEI. The CDR3 has 11 amino acids. Trimming shortened V by 11 bases and J by 6 bases, and 13 bases separated the two germline ends. The CDR3 protein is CACLGSSEAFF. The CDR3, as DNA: TGTGCCTGCCTAGGGAGTTCTGAAGCTTTCTTT.

The sample holds a few counts of this clone. The chain employs TRBV10-3 and TRBJ2-7; 13 bases align to TRBD2. V gave up 7 bases and J gave up 6 bases; unmatched junction bases: 12. The CDR3 contains 16 residues. Germline CDR1 ENHRY, CDR2 SYGVKD. The CDR3 region has the DNA TGTGCCATCACCTCCGGGACTAGCGGGACCTCGCGCGAGCAGTACTTC. It specifies CAITSGTSGTSREQYF.